What follows are 5 T cell receptor beta chains derived from one specimen sequenced in a study of T cells after yellow fever vaccination. TCRdb reanalysed the 5' RACE reads using MiXCR and keeps one entry per CDR3 protein. The profile shows a few hundred thousand distinct CDR3 sequences, less than 20% of them singletons. The sample in question was PBMCs, obtained 5 days after the first yellow fever vaccination. These receptors were obtained from a man younger than 35 who received the YFV17D yellow fever vaccine.

This clonotype was seen many times. The chain carries TRBV10-2 and TRBJ2-5; D gene ambiguous. This CDR3 is built from 13 residues. The ends were cut back, 10 bases at V and 5 bases at J, with 17 bases in the middle. In germline, CDR1 is WSHSY, CDR2 SAAADI. CDR3 sequence (DNA): TGCGCCACCTCGAGAGGCCACCGGGAGACCCAGTACTTC. Protein: CATSRGHRETQYF.

This clonotype was recorded many times. The rearrangement uses TRBV12-3 or TRBV12-4 and TRBJ2-7; either TRBD1 or TRBD2 may fit D (6 bases each). The CDR3 loop spans 14 amino acids. V lost 1 base, J lost 4 bases, and 11 bases lay in between. CDR3 loop: CASSLVGGTYEQYF. For the CDR3, the DNA is TGTGCCAGCAGTTTAGTAGGGGGGACATACGAGCAGTACTTC.

This clonotype was observed once. V is TRBV5-6 and J is TRBJ2-1, with D possibly matching TRBD2 (6 bases). Trimming stripped 1 base from V and 2 bases from J, with 10 bases between. The CDR3 extends over 15 amino acids. CDR1 and CDR2 from the germline V gene are SGHDT and YYEEEE. The CDR3 nucleotides read TGTGCCAGCAGCTTGCCCGGGGGAACCTACAATGAGCAGTTCTTC. Encoded protein: CASSLPGGTYNEQFF. Supplemented by reference TRBV5-6 and TRBJ2-1, the full variable domain reads DAGVTQSPTHLIKTRGQQVTLRCSPKSGHDTVSWYQQALGQGPQFIFQYYEEEERQRGNFPDRFSGHQFPNYSSELNVNALLLGDSALYLCASSLPGGTYNEQFFGPGTRLTVL.

This clonotype came up a few times. The chain uses TRBV7-9 and TRBJ2-5; D unclear. The length of the CDR3 is 11 residues. Germline CDR1 reads SEHNR; CDR2 reads FQNEAQ (reference sequence). Trimming took 7 bases from V and 5 from J, leaving 8 bases between them. The CDR3 loop reads CASTFFETQYF. DNA for the CDR3: TGTGCCAGCACCTTCTTTGAGACCCAGTACTTC.

The CDR3 DNA reads TGTGCCAGCAGTTACTACACCGACAATGAGCAGTTCTTC. Translating gives CASSYYTDNEQFF. The chain employs TRBV6-5 and TRBJ2-1; no clear D. Per the germline V gene, CDR1 is MNHEY and CDR2 is SVGAGI. V gave up 1 base and J gave up 5 bases, with 6 bases separating them. CDR3 length: 13 residues.